These 7 T cell receptor beta chains originate from one sample sequenced in a study of blood T cell repertoires in COVID-19. Profiled with immunoSEQ multiplex PCR; TCRdb holds only in-frame clones, not every one. The repertoire holds 350,000 to 450,000 clones, roughly 86% seen once, with about 1.7% in the top ten. The specimen was PBMCs or T cells enriched from blood (not recorded which). The receptors were gathered from a woman in her twenties or thirties who had recovered from COVID-19.

The CDR3: CASSRGGQVSYEQYF. In nucleotides, the CDR3 is TGTGCCAGCAGCAGAGGAGGACAGGTATCCTACGAGCAGTACTTC. V and J are TRBV7-6 and TRBJ2-7; 7 bases match TRBD1. V shed 5 bases and J 1 base; nucleotides not matched to a gene: 8. The germline CDR1 and CDR2 sequences are SGHVS and FNYEAQ. CDR3 size: 15 residues. Variable domain in full (rest from reference TRBV7-6 and TRBJ2-7): GAGVSQSPRYKVTKRGQDVALRCDPISGHVSLYWYRQALGQGPEFLTYFNYEAQQDKSGLPNDRFSAERPEGSISTLTIQRTEQRDSAMYRCASSRGGQVSYEQYFGPGTRLTVT.

This clone came up once. CDR3 DNA: TGTGCCAGCATGGGAGCGGGGGAATACGAGCAGTACTTC. It codes for CASMGAGEYEQYF. This chain uses TRBV2 with TRBJ2-7; 8 bases align to TRBD2. CDR1 is SNHLY, CDR2 FYNNEI, per germline. The CDR3 length is 13 residues. The V and J ends lost 7 bases and 4 bases, in that order; junction bases with no gene match: 6.

The rearrangement links TRBV27 to TRBJ2-5; 8 bases align to TRBD1. Germline V gives CDR1 MNHEY, CDR2 SMNVEV (reference sequence). Trimming took 1 base from V and 5 from J; bases not matched to a gene: 6. CDR3 size: 15 residues. The CDR3 bases are TGTGCCAGCAGTTTATTATCAGGGGGCGGCGAGACCCAGTACTTC. Residues: CASSLLSGGGETQYF.

The rearrangement uses TRBV10-3 and TRBJ1-5; D is ambiguous. In germline, CDR1 is ENHRY, CDR2 SYGVKD. V was trimmed by 6 bases and J by 4 bases, leaving 10 bases between them. The length of the CDR3 is 13 residues. CDR3 protein: CAIRPEGNQPQHF. In nucleotides, the CDR3 is TGTGCCATCAGGCCGGAGGGTAATCAGCCCCAGCATTTT.

This chain connects TRBV5-1 to TRBJ2-7, with D possibly matching TRBD2 (5 bases). Germline-derived CDR1 and CDR2 are SGHRS and YFSETQ. CDR3 length equals 14 residues. V was clipped by 0 bases and J by 3 bases, with 10 bases between them. The CDR3 loop is CASSLGQEVYEQYF. The CDR3 nucleotides read TGCGCCAGCAGCTTGGGGCAGGAGGTCTACGAGCAGTACTTC.

The chain has TRBV11-3 and TRBJ2-7; D may be TRBD1 (5 bases). Trimming shortened V by 5 bases and J by 2 bases, and 13 bases separated the two germline ends. The CDR3 runs 14 residues. CDR1 is SGHNT and CDR2 is YENEEA in the germline V gene. The DNA of the CDR3 is TGTGCCAGCAGCCCTCGAGACAGACCCTACGAGCAGTACTTC. Translation: CASSPRDRPYEQYF.

V gene TRBV10-3 combines with J gene TRBJ2-1; the D is unclear. Germline loops: CDR1 ENHRY, CDR2 SYGVKD. The CDR3 length is 13 residues. Deletions cut 8 bases from V and 5 bases from J, with 13 bases between. CDR3 residues: CAIRQNVNNEQFF. The CDR3 DNA reads TGTGCCATCCGACAAAACGTTAACAATGAGCAGTTCTTC.